The sample holds many counts of the clone carrying this TCR beta chain. This CDR3 contains 13 residues. Germline CDR1 is DFQATT and CDR2 is SNEGSKA (reference sequence). Between the trimmed V and J ends, which lost 6 bases and 2 bases, there was a span of 14 bases. This specimen comes from a study of patients and donors after allogeneic stem cell transplantation. One entry per CDR3 protein, called by TCRdb with MiXCR from the RT-PCR reads. Here the sample spans 87,000 or so distinct CDR3 sequences, roughly 4.9% being singletons. J is TRBJ2-7 and V is TRBV20-1; possibly TRBD2 for D (7 bases). This clonotype was sampled from a human donor who was either an allogeneic HSCT recipient or a stem cell or donor lymphocyte infusion donor (not recorded which). It is not recorded whose cells these are; they may come from a transplant donor. Specimen: blood, either unsorted or a sorted T cell fraction (not recorded which). For the CDR3, the DNA is TGCAGTGCAAATGGGGGGGCGGCCTACGAGCAGTACTTC. Its translation: CSANGGAAYEQYF.